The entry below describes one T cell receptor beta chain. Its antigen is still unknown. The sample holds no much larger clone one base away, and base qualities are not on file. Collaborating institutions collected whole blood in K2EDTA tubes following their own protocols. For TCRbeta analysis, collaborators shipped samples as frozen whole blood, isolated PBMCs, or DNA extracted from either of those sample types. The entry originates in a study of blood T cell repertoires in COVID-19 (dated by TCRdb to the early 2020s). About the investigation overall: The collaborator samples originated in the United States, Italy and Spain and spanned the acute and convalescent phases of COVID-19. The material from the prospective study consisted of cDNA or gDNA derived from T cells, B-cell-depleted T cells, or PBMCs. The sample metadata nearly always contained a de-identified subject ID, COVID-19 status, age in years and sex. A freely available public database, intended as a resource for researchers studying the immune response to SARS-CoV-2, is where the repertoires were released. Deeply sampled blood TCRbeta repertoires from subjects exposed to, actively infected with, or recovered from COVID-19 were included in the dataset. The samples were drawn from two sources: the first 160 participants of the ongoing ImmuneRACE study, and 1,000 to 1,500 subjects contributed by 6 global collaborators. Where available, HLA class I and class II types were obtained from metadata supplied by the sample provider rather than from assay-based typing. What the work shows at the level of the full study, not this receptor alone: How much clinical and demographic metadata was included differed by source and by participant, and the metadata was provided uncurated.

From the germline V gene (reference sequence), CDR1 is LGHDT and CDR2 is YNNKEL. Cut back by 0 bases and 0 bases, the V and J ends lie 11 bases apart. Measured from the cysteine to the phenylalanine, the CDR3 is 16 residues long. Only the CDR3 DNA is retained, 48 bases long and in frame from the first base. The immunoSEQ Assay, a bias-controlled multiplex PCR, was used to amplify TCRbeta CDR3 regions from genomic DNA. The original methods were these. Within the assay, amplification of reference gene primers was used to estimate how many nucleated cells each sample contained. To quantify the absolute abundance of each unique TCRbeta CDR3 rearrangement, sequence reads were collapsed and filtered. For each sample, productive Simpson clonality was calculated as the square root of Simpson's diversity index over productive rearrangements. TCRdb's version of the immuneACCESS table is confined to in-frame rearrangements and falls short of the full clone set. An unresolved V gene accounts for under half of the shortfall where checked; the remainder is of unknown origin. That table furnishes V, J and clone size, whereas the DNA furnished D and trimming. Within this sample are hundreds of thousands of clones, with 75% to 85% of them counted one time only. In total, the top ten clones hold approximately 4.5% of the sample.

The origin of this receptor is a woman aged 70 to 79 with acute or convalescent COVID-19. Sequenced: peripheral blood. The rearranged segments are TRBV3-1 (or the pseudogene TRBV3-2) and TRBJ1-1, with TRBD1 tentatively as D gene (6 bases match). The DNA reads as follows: TGTGCCAGCAGCCAAGAGCCACAGGGATTGAACACTGAAGCTTTCTTT. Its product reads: CASSQEPQGLNTEAFF.